This is a list of T cell receptor beta chains from one sample in a study of T cell responses to AZD1222 COVID-19 vaccine. Clones were sequenced by immunoSEQ multiplex PCR, and TCRdb holds only the in-frame ones, with some missing. The repertoire has 150,000 to 200,000 clones, roughly nine tenths of them found once; the top ten carry 2.6%. Sequences were derived from peripheral blood, sampled on day 0 of AZD1222 vaccination. The receptors were sampled from an adult in good health. Each CDR3 is given with its conserved first and last residue. A D gene is named only where the DNA matches it firmly. The listing skips clone size in some rows; elsewhere it reads once, few, many or a size class.

J	D	length	size	V	CDR3	DNA
TRBJ1-2	.	14	once	TRBV7-8	CASSLAPQGYGYTF	TGTGCCAGCAGCTTAGCACCCCAGGGGTATGGCTACACCTTC
TRBJ2-7	.	14	.	TRBV11-3	CASSLDRLSDEQYF	TGTGCCAGCAGCTTAGATCGTCTCTCGGACGAGCAGTACTTC
TRBJ2-3	.	14	.	TRBV7-9	CASSSGVSTDTQYF	TGTGCCAGCAGCTCAGGGGTTAGCACAGATACGCAGTATTTT
TRBJ2-4	.	17	.	TRBV4-2	CASSQNQGDLAKNIQYF	TGTGCCAGCAGCCAGAATCAGGGCGATCTAGCCAAAAACATTCAGTACTTC
TRBJ2-7	.	13	.	TRBV27	CASSLQGAYEQYF	TGTGCCAGCAGTCTGCAGGGCGCCTACGAGCAGTACTTC
TRBJ1-5	.	15	.	TRBV18	CASSEDQMSNQPQHF	TGTGCCAGCTCCGAAGACCAGATGAGCAATCAGCCCCAGCATTTT
TRBJ1-2	TRBD1	12	few	TRBV30	CAWKGDSYGYTF	TGTGCCTGGAAAGGGGACAGCTATGGCTACACCTTC
TRBJ1-2	.	11	.	TRBV28	CASTHPRGAIF	TGTGCCAGCACCCACCCCCGGGGCGCTATTTTC
TRBJ2-4	.	16	few	TRBV7-2	CASSLMGRGTKNIQYF	TGTGCCAGCAGCTTAATGGGCCGAGGGACCAAAAACATTCAGTACTTC
TRBJ1-2	TRBD1	15	.	TRBV5-4	CASSRGTGGLYGYTF	TGTGCCAGCAGCCGAGGGACAGGGGGACTATATGGCTACACCTTC
TRBJ2-7	TRBD2	14	.	TRBV15	CATSRVAGTYEQYF	TGTGCCACCAGCAGAGTAGCGGGCACATACGAGCAGTACTTC
TRBJ2-7	.	13	.	TRBV19	CASSIAGAYEQYF	TGTGCCAGTAGTATAGCGGGGGCCTACGAGCAGTACTTC
TRBJ2-3	TRBD2	17	.	TRBV4-1	CASSQDRTSGNTDTQYF	TGCGCCAGCAGCCAAGATAGGACTAGCGGGAACACAGATACGCAGTATTTT
TRBJ1-3	.	15	.	TRBV9	CASSVGEITGNTIYF	TGTGCCAGCAGCGTAGGGGAAATCACTGGAAACACCATATATTTT
TRBJ2-1	TRBD2	17	.	TRBV11-3	CASSLTRTSGTYNEQFF	TGTGCCAGCAGCCTAACCCGGACTAGCGGTACCTACAATGAGCAGTTCTTC
TRBJ1-2	.	14	.	TRBV7-9	CASSFLTGWDGYTF	TGTGCCAGCAGCTTCCTGACAGGCTGGGATGGCTACACCTTC
TRBJ2-7	TRBD1	15	.	TRBV7-3	CASRTTGGDLGEQYF	TGTGCCAGCAGGACAACAGGGGGCGATTTGGGGGAGCAGTACTTC
TRBJ2-7	.	15	once	TRBV11-2	CASSPQGAGPYEQYF	TGTGCCAGCAGCCCCCAGGGCGCGGGCCCCTACGAGCAGTACTTC